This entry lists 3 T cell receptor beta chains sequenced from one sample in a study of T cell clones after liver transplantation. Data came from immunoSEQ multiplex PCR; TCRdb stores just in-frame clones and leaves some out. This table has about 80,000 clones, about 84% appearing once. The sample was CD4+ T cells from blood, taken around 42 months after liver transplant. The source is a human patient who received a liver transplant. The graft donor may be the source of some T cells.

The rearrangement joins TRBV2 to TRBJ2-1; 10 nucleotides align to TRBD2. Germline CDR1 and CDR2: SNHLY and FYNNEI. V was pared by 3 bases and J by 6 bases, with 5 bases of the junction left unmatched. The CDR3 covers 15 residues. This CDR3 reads CASSEELAGANEQFF. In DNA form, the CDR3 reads TGTGCCAGCAGTGAGGAGCTAGCGGGGGCCAATGAGCAGTTCTTC.

The CDR3 nucleotides read TGCGCCAGCAGCTTGTGGGTAATAGCTGGGGTCAATGAGCAGTTCTTC. This encodes CASSLWVIAGVNEQFF. The chain uses TRBV5-1 and TRBJ2-1, with D hard to call. Trimming removed 1 base from V and 6 bases from J, with 17 bases in between. In germline, CDR1 is SGHRS, CDR2 YFSETQ. This CDR3 spans 16 amino acids.

The CDR3 is CASSSATGVETQYF. For the CDR3, the DNA is TGCGCCAGCAGCTCCGCTACAGGGGTAGAGACCCAGTACTTC. This chain joins TRBV5-1 and TRBJ2-5; 7 bases map to TRBD1. CDR1 SGHRS and CDR2 YFSETQ come from the germline V gene. This CDR3 region has 14 residues. V lost 3 bases to trimming and J lost 4 bases; unmatched junction nucleotides: 6.